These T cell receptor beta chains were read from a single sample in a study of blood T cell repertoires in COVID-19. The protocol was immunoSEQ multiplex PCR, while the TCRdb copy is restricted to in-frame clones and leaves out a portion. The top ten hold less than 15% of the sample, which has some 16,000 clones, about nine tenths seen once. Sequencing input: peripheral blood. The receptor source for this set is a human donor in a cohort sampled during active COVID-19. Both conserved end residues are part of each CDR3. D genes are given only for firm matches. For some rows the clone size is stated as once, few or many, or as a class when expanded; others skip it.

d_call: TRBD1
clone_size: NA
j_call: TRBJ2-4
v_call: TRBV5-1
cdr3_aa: CASSPRTGRNIQYF
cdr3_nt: TGCGCCAGCAGCCCCCGGACAGGGAGAAACATTCAGTACTTC

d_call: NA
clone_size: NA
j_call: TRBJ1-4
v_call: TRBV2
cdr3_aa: CASSEFGGQATNEKLFF
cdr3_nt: TGTGCCAGCAGTGAGTTCGGGGGGCAGGCAACTAATGAAAAACTGTTTTTT

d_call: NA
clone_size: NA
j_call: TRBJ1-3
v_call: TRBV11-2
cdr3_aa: CASSLDRGHSGNTIYF
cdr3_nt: TGTGCCAGCAGCTTAGATCGAGGCCACTCTGGAAACACCATATATTTT

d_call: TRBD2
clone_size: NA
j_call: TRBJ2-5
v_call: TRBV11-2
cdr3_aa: CASSLIAGGFGETQYF
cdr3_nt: TGTGCCAGCAGCTTGATTGCGGGGGGATTTGGCGAGACCCAGTACTTC

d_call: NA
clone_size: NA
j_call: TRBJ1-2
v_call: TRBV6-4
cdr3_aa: CARKGGMVGPSSINYGYTF
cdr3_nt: TGTGCCAGGAAGGGGGGGATGGTGGGTCCCAGCTCAATTAACTATGGCTACACCTTC

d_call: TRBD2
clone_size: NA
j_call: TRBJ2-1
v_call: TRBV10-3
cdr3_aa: CAISGSGGAPEQFF
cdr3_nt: TGTGCCATCAGTGGTAGCGGGGGGGCCCCTGAGCAGTTCTTC

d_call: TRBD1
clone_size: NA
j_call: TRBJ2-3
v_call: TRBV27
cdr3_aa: CASSAQGFDTQYF
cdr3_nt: TGTGCCAGCAGTGCACAGGGGTTCGATACGCAGTATTTT

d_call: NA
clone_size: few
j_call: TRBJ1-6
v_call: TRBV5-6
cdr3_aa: CASSLVGQGSGSPLHF
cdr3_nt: TGTGCCAGCAGCCTGGTTGGGCAGGGGTCAGGGTCACCCCTCCACTTT

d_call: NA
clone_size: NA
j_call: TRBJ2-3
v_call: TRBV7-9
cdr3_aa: CASSLSSILRTDTQYF
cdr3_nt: TGTGCCAGCAGCTTATCAAGCATTCTCCGCACAGATACGCAGTATTTT

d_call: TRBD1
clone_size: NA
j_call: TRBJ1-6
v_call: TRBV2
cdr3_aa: CASREQGGLANSPLHF
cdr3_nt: TGTGCCAGCAGGGAACAGGGGGGACTAGCAAATTCACCCCTCCACTTT